The rows below give T cell receptor beta chains drawn from one sample of a study of blood T cell repertoires in COVID-19. The table came from immunoSEQ multiplex PCR; TCRdb's copy has only in-frame clones and leaves some out. In the table there are approximately 76,000 clones, about 89% of which are singletons. Material: peripheral blood. These TCRs come from a woman aged 60-70 years with acute or convalescent COVID-19. Each CDR3 is given without its conserved first and last residue.

j_gene,v_gene,CDR3aa
TRBJ2-7,TRBV12-2,ASRFLLGSGGKYEQY
TRBJ2-4,TRBV19,ASSEGQARNIQY
TRBJ2-5,TRBV7-2,ASSYEGGRETQY
TRBJ2-5,TRBV30,AGRDRAIAGGQY
TRBJ1-2,TRBV9,ASSLRTHGYT
TRBJ2-5,TRBV5-5,ASSLSLETQY
TRBJ2-5,TRBV19,ASSVRITAETQY
TRBJ1-1,TRBV11-2,ASGPIGGPTEAF
TRBJ2-7,TRBV6-1,ASSETGVEQY
TRBJ1-1,TRBV5-1,ASSLSGTGRVTEAF
TRBJ2-7,TRBV2,ASTAGAFFEQY